The rows below give T cell receptor beta chains drawn from one sample of a study of blood T cell repertoires in COVID-19. Sequenced by immunoSEQ multiplex PCR; TCRdb stores in-frame clones only, minus some. The sample records over 200,000 clones, 75% to 90% being singletons. The sequenced sample consisted of peripheral blood. These receptor sequences come from a man aged 55 to 70 who had recovered from COVID-19. Both conserved end residues are part of each CDR3. Each record gives: clone size, D gene, V gene, J gene, CDR3 protein. A D gene is named only where the DNA matches it firmly. Expanded clones are given a class, and other clones once, few, many or no size at all.

>NA|TRBD2|TRBV29-1|TRBJ2-5
CSVVTSGTGTQYF
>few|TRBD1|TRBV18|TRBJ1-1
CASSPPRDRGQNTEAFF
>NA|TRBD2|TRBV15|TRBJ2-1
CATSRASGGYNEQFF
>NA|TRBD1|TRBV5-6|TRBJ1-5
CASSLGGTGFQPQHF
>NA|NA|TRBV28|TRBJ2-7
CASSFYGGVEQYF
>NA|NA|TRBV19|TRBJ1-2
CASSIPRGYGYTF
>NA|TRBD1|TRBV6-2/TRBV6-3|TRBJ1-2
CASSLRTGAAQGYTF
>NA|TRBD2|TRBV19|TRBJ2-1
CASSREASYNEQFF
>NA|NA|TRBV29-1|TRBJ1-4
CSVVGHLGEKLFF
>NA|TRBD2|TRBV3-1/TRBV3-2|TRBJ2-3
CASSQPSGGAPDTQYF
>NA|NA|TRBV12-3/TRBV12-4|TRBJ2-5
CASSLRRDETQYF
>NA|TRBD2|TRBV6-1|TRBJ2-5
CASSAFTSGGGKTQYF
>NA|NA|TRBV28|TRBJ1-1
CASSLQGLGVTEAFF
>NA|NA|TRBV7-6|TRBJ1-1
CASSLGGVRRGNTEAFF
>NA|NA|TRBV10-3|TRBJ1-1
CAISESRANTEAFF
>NA|TRBD1|TRBV9|TRBJ2-3
CASSVEGTGGGTQYF
>NA|NA|TRBV7-9|TRBJ1-2
CASSENTIYGYTF
>NA|NA|TRBV7-2|TRBJ2-3
CASSLDISTDTQYF
>NA|TRBD1|TRBV7-8|TRBJ1-1
CASSARTGSNTEAFF
>once|NA|TRBV7-2|TRBJ2-1
CASSSAGTHSYNEQFF
>NA|NA|TRBV10-3|TRBJ1-4
CATREGLNEKLFF
>NA|NA|TRBV7-2|TRBJ2-7
CASSRDIIPYEQYF
>NA|NA|TRBV6-1|TRBJ1-2
CASSEAGEGGYTF
>NA|TRBD1|TRBV15|TRBJ2-7
CATSKGDRESYEQYF
>NA|NA|TRBV5-4|TRBJ1-1
CASSLSPFTEAFF
>NA|TRBD2|TRBV7-9|TRBJ2-5
CASSRLGTSGGAGETQYF
>NA|TRBD1|TRBV6-6|TRBJ1-1
CASRRQGDTEAFF
>NA|TRBD1|TRBV2|TRBJ2-4
CASSLQGAKNIQYF
>NA|TRBD2|TRBV6-5|TRBJ2-1
CASSSGTSGNNEQFF
>NA|TRBD1|TRBV11-2|TRBJ1-3
CASSFAGGGNTIYF
>NA|NA|TRBV9|TRBJ1-1
CASSVDNSPNTEAFF
>NA|TRBD1|TRBV24-1|TRBJ1-5
CATSRGHNQPQHF
>NA|TRBD2|TRBV7-3|TRBJ2-2
CASSLSSLAGGPGELFF
>NA|NA|TRBV9|TRBJ2-3
CASSTGRSADTQYF
>once|TRBD1|TRBV15|TRBJ2-7
CATSRGGQGVGEQYF
>NA|NA|TRBV9|TRBJ1-2
CASSAGGNYGYTF
>once|NA|TRBV4-1|TRBJ2-2
CASSHLTGELFF
>many|TRBD2|TRBV6-5|TRBJ2-5
CASSTSGGAGETQYF
>NA|TRBD1|TRBV19|TRBJ1-2
CASSHSDRGGGYTF
>NA|TRBD2|TRBV29-1|TRBJ2-5
CSVESNREGPETQYF
>NA|NA|TRBV15|TRBJ1-4
CATGRRGINEKLFF